The rows below give T cell receptor beta chains drawn from one sample of a study of identical twins. TCRdb recomputed calls from the 5' RACE reads with MiXCR, one row per CDR3 protein. The sample lists 210,000 or so distinct CDR3 sequences, 15% to 20% seen once, with 40% in the top ten. This same sample was also taken into another study, of T cells expressing NK-cell markers.

Sequenced material: CD8+ T cells sorted from blood. The receptors originated from a woman between 18 and 29 years old in good health. The CDR3 runs from the conserved cysteine through the conserved F or W. A D gene is named only where the DNA matches it firmly. Some rows have no size entry. The others give once, few or many, or a class for an expanded clone.

abundance,j_gene,d_gene,v_gene,CDR3nt,CDR3aa
few,TRBJ2-7,.,TRBV20-1,TGCAGCGCCGCCTTAGGTGGGAAGACCTACGAGCAGTACTTC,CSAALGGKTYEQYF
many,TRBJ2-7,.,TRBV12-3/TRBV12-4,TGTGCCAGCAGTAACTCCCCAAGTAGTCGGCTTTCCTACGAGCAGTACTTC,CASSNSPSSRLSYEQYF
.,TRBJ2-3,.,TRBV27,TGTGCCAGCAGTTTTCAAGCGCCGGATACGCAGTATTTT,CASSFQAPDTQYF
.,TRBJ2-3,TRBD2,TRBV6-5,TGTGCCAGCAGTTACTGGCCGGGACTAGCGGGAGGAAAAGATACGCAGTATTTT,CASSYWPGLAGGKDTQYF
few,TRBJ1-2,TRBD1,TRBV7-9,TGTGCCAGCAGCCCTAGCGGCTCACAGGGGATATGGTATGGCTACACCTTC,CASSPSGSQGIWYGYTF
.,TRBJ1-2,.,TRBV11-2,TGTGCCAGCAGCTTGTGGGCTCCTGGGGGATGGGGCTACACCTTC,CASSLWAPGGWGYTF
.,TRBJ1-2,.,TRBV9,TGTGCCAGCAGCCCCCGCTCGGGATATGGCTACACCTTC,CASSPRSGYGYTF
.,TRBJ2-7,.,TRBV15,TGTGCCACCAGCAGCCGGGACGGAACCTACGAGCAGTACTTC,CATSSRDGTYEQYF
.,TRBJ2-1,TRBD2,TRBV7-7,TGTGCCAGCAGCTTAGATAGCGGGAGAGCCAATGAGCAGTTCTTC,CASSLDSGRANEQFF
.,TRBJ2-1,TRBD1,TRBV29-1,TGCAGCGTCGAGACAACGGGACAGGTCTACAATGAGCAGTTCTTC,CSVETTGQVYNEQFF
.,TRBJ2-1,TRBD1,TRBV15,TGTGCCACCAGCAGTGAAGGACAGGGGTCCCAGTTCTTC,CATSSEGQGSQFF
.,TRBJ2-2,TRBD2,TRBV5-1,TGCGCCAGCAGCCCCACTAGCGGCAGCACCGGGGAGCTGTTTTTT,CASSPTSGSTGELFF
.,TRBJ2-1,TRBD2,TRBV15,TGTGCCACCAGCAGACTAGCGGGGTACAATGAGCAGTTCTTC,CATSRLAGYNEQFF
.,TRBJ1-1,.,TRBV5-5,TGTGCCAGCAGCTTGGACAGGGCGGGCACTGAAGCTTTCTTT,CASSLDRAGTEAFF
few,TRBJ2-7,.,TRBV7-2,TGTGCCAGCAGCTTTTCAGCCAGTCGGACCTACGAGCAGTACTTC,CASSFSASRTYEQYF
.,TRBJ2-3,.,TRBV9,TGTGCCAGCAGTCTTGACCACCATACGCAGTATTTT,CASSLDHHTQYF
.,TRBJ2-1,TRBD2,TRBV12-3/TRBV12-4,TGTGCCAGCAGTTCCGGGACTAGCGGGCCATATGAGCAGTTCTTC,CASSSGTSGPYEQFF
few,TRBJ2-1,TRBD2,TRBV18,TGTGCCAGCTCACCGTCTAGCGGTTACAATGAGCAGTTCTTC,CASSPSSGYNEQFF
few,TRBJ2-1,.,TRBV20-1,TGCAGTGCTAGAGCTTTAAGTTTAGGCGGCACCTACAATGAGCAGTTCTTC,CSARALSLGGTYNEQFF